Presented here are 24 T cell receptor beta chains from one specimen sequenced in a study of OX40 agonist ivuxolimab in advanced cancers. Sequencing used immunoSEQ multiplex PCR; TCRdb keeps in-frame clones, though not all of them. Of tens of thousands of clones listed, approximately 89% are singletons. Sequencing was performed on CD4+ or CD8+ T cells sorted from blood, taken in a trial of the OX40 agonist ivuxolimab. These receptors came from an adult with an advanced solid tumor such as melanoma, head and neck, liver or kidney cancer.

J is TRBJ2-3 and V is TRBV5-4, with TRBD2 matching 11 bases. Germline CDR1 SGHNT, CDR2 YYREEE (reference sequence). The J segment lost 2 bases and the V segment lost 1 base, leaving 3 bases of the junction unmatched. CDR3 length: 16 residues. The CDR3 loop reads CASSLPSGGTTDTQYF. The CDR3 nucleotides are TGTGCCAGCAGCTTGCCTAGCGGGGGGACCACAGATACGCAGTATTTT.

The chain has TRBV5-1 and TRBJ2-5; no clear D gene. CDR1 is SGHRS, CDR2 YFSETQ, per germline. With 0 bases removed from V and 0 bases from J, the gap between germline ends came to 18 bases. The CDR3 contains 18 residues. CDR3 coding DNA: TGCGCCAGCAGCTTGGGAGGTAGCCAGCCGAGGTACCAAGAGACCCAGTACTTC. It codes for CASSLGGSQPRYQETQYF.

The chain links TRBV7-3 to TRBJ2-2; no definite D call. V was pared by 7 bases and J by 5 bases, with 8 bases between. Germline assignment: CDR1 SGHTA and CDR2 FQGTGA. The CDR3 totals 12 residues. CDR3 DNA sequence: TGTGCCAGCACCCCGAGTACCGGGGAGCTGTTTTTT. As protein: CASTPSTGELFF.

CDR3 coding DNA: TGTGCCAGCAGGAGGGACAGGGATCGGCCTGGAAACACCATATATTTT. Protein: CASRRDRDRPGNTIYF. This chain links TRBV28 with TRBJ1-3, with 9 bases that match TRBD1. Trimming at V came to 6 bases and at J to 2 bases, leaving 8 bases not matched to a gene. The germline V gene encodes CDR1 MDHEN and CDR2 SYDVKM. This CDR3 is built from 16 residues. The variable domain in full, completed from reference TRBV28 and TRBJ1-3, reads DVKVTQSSRYLVKRTGEKVFLECVQDMDHENMFWYRQDPGLGLRLIYFSYDVKMKEKGDIPEGYSVSREKKERFSLILESASTNQTSMYLCASRRDRDRPGNTIYFGEGSWLTVV.

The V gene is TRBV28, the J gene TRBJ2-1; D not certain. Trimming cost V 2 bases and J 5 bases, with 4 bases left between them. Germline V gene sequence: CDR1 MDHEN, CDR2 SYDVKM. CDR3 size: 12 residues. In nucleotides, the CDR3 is TGTGCCAGCAGTTTAGGGGACAATGAGCAGTTCTTC. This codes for CASSLGDNEQFF.

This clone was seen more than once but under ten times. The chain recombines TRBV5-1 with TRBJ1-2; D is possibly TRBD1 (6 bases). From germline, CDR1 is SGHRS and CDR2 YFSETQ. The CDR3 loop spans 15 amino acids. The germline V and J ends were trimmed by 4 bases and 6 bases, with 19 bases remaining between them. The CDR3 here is CASSPNLGGANGYTF. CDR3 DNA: TGCGCCAGCAGCCCCAATCTGGGGGGCGCGAATGGCTACACCTTC.

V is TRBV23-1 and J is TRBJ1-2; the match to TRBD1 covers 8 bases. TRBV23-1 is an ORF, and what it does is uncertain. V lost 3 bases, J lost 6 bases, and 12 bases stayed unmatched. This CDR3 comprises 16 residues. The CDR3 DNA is TGCGCCAGCAGTCACAGGGGGCGGGCAGGGCAGGATGGCTACACCTTC. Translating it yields CASSHRGRAGQDGYTF.

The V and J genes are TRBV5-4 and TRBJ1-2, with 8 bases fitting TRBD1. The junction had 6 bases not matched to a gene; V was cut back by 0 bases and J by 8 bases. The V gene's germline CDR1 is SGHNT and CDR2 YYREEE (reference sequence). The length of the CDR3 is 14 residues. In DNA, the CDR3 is TGTGCCAGCAGCTTGGTCAACAGGGGGGACGGCTACACCTTC. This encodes CASSLVNRGDGYTF.

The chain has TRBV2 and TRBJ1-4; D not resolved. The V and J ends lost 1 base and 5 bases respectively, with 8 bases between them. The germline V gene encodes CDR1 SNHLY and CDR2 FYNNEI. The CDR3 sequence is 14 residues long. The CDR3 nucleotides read TGTGCCAGCAGTGAAGATTTTCCAAATGAAAAACTGTTTTTT. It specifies CASSEDFPNEKLFF.

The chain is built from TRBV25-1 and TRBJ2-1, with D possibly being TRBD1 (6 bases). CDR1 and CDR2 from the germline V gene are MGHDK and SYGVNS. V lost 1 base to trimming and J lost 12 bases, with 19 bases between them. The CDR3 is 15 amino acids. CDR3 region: CASSELHMGAGRQFF. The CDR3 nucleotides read TGTGCCAGCAGTGAATTACACATGGGGGCAGGGCGGCAGTTCTTC.

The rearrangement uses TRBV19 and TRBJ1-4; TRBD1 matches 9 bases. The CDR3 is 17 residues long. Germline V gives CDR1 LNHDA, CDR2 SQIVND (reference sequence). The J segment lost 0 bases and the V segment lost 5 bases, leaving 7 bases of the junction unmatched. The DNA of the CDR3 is TGTGCCAGTAGTCCGATGGGACAGGGAACAACTAATGAAAAACTGTTTTTT. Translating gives CASSPMGQGTTNEKLFF. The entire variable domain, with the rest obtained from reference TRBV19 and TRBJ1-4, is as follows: DGGITQSPKYLFRKEGQNVTLSCEQNLNHDAMYWYRQDPGQGLRLIYYSQIVNDFQKGDIAEGYSVSREKKESFPLTVTSAQKNPTAFYLCASSPMGQGTTNEKLFFGSGTQLSVL.

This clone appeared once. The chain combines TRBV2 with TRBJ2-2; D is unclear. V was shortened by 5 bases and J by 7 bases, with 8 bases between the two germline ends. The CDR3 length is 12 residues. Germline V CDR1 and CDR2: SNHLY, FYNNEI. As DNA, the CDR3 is TGTGCCAGCAGTTTCGGGTTCGGGGAGCTGTTTTTT. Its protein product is CASSFGFGELFF.

CDR3 coding DNA: TGTGCCAGCAGCGAGACTCGGACCTTCACTGAAGCTTTCTTT. Translation: CASSETRTFTEAFF. The chain has TRBV6-1 and TRBJ1-1; no reliable D call. Germline loops: CDR1 MNHNS, CDR2 SASEGT. CDR3 length equals 14 residues. V lost 6 bases and J lost 4, with 15 bases in between.

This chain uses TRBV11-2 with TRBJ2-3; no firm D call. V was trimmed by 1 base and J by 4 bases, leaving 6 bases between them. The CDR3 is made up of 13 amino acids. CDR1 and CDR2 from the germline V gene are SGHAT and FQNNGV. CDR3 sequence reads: CASSLGLSDTQYF. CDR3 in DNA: TGTGCCAGCAGCTTAGGGCTATCAGATACGCAGTATTTT.

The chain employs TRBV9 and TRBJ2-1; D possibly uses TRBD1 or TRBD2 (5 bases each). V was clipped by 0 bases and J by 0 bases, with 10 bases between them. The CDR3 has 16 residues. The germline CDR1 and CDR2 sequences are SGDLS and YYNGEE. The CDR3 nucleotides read TGTGCCAGCAGCGTAGTTGGGGGAAGCTCCTACAATGAGCAGTTCTTC. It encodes CASSVVGGSSYNEQFF.

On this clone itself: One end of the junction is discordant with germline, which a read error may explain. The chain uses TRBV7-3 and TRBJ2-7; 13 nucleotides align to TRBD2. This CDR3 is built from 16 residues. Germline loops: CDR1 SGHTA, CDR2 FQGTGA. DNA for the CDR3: TGTGCCAGCAGCCTAACTAGCGGGGGGGTCTCCTACGAGCAGTACTTC. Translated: CASSLTSGGVSYEQYF.

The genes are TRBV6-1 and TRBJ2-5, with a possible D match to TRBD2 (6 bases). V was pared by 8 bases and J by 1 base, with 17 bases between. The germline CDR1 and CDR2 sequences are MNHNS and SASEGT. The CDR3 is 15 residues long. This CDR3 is CASSRTGVAQETQYF. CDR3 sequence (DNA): TGTGCCAGCTCAAGGACGGGGGTCGCCCAAGAGACCCAGTACTTC.

CDR3 sequence reads: CASQASGGETQYF. Written as DNA, the CDR3 is TGCGCCAGCCAGGCTAGCGGGGGGGAGACCCAGTACTTC. The V call is TRBV5-1, the J call TRBJ2-5, with 11 bases aligning to TRBD2. The germline CDR1 and CDR2 sequences are SGHRS and YFSETQ. This CDR3 has 13 amino acids. The ends lost 7 bases at V and 5 bases at J; junction bases unmatched: 4.

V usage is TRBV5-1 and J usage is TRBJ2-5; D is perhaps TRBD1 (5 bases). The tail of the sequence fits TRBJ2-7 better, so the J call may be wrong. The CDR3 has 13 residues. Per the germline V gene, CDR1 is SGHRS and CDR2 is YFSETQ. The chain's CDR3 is CASSFKVDNEQYF. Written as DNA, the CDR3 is TGCGCCAGCAGCTTTAAGGTGGACAACGAGCAGTACTTC.

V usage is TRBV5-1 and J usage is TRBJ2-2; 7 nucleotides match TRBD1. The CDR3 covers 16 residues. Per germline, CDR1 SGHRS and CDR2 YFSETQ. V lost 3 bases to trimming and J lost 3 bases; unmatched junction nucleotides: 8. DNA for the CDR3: TGCGCCAGCAGCTCGTCCGGGACAGCCTACACCGGGGAGCTGTTTTTT. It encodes CASSSSGTAYTGELFF.

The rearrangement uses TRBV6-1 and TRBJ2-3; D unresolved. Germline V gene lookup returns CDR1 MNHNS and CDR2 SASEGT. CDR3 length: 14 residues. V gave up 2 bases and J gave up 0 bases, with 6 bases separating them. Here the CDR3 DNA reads TGTGCCAGCAGTGAAAGTCACAGCACAGATACGCAGTATTTT. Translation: CASSESHSTDTQYF.

CDR3 region: CASSLGLYDGYTF. The CDR3 region has the DNA TGTGCCAGCAGTTTGGGACTTTATGATGGCTACACCTTC. The rearrangement links TRBV6-5 to TRBJ1-2, with a weak D call TRBD1 (5 bases). The germline CDR1 and CDR2 sequences are MNHEY and SVGAGI. The CDR3 is 13 residues long. V was cut by 4 bases and J by 6 bases, with 12 bases left in between.

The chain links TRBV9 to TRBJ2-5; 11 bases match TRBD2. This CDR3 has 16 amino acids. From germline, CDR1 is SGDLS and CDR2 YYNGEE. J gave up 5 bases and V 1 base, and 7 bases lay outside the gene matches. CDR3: CASSVYSGGAGETQYF. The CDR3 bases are TGTGCCAGCAGCGTATATAGCGGGGGGGCCGGTGAGACCCAGTACTTC.

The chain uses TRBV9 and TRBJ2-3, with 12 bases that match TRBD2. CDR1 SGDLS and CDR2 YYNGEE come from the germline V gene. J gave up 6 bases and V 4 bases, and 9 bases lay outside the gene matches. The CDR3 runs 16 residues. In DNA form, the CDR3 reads TGTGCCAGCAGCTCCGGACTAGCGGGGAGGAGGGATACGCAGTATTTT. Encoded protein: CASSSGLAGRRDTQYF.